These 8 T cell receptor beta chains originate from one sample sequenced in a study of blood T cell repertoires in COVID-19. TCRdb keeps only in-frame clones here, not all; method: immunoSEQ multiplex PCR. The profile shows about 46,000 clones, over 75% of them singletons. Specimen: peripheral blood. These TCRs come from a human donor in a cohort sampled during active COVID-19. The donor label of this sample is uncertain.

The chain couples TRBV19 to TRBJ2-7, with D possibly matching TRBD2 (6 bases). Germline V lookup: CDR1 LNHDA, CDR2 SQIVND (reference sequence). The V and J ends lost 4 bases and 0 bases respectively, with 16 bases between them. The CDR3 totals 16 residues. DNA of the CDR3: TGTGCCAGTAGTAGTGCGGGGCGCCGGAGCTCCTACGAGCAGTACTTC. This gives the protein CASSSAGRRSSYEQYF.

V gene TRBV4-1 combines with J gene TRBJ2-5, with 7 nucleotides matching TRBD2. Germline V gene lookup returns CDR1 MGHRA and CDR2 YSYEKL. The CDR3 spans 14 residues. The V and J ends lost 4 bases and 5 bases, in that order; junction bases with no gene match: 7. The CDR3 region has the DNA TGCGCCAGCAGCCGCCGACTAGCCGGGGAGACCCAGTACTTC. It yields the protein CASSRRLAGETQYF.

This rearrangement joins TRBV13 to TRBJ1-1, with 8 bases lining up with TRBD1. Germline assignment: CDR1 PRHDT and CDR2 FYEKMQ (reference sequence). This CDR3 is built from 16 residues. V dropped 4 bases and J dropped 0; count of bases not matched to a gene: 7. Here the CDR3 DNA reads TGTGCCAGCAGCTATAGGACAGGGCTTATGAACACTGAAGCTTTCTTT. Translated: CASSYRTGLMNTEAFF.

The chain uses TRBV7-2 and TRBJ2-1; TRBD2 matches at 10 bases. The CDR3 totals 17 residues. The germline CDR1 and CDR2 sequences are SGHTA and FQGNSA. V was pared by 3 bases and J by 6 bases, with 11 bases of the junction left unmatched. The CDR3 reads CASSFLGAGGQGNEQFF. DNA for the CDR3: TGTGCCAGCAGCTTCCTCGGAGCGGGGGGGCAGGGCAATGAGCAGTTCTTC.

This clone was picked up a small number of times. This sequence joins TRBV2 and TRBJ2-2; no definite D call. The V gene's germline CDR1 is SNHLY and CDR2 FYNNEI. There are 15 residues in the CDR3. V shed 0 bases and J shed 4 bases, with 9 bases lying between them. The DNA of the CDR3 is TGTGCCAGCAGTGAAGCCGAGCCCCCCACCGGGGAGCTGTTTTTT. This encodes CASSEAEPPTGELFF.

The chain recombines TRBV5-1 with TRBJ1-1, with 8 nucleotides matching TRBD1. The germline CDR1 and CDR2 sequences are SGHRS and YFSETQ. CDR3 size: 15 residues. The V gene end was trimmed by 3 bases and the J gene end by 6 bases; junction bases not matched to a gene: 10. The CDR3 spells CASSSGQGRGAEAFF. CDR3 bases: TGCGCCAGCAGCTCCGGACAGGGTCGAGGGGCTGAAGCTTTCTTT.

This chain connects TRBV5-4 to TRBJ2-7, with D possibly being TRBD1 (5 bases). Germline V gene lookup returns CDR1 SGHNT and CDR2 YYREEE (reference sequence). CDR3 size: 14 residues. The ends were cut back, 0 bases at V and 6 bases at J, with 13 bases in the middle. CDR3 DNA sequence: TGTGCCAGCAGCTTGGGGGCAGGGTCGGTCGAGCAGTACTTC. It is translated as CASSLGAGSVEQYF.

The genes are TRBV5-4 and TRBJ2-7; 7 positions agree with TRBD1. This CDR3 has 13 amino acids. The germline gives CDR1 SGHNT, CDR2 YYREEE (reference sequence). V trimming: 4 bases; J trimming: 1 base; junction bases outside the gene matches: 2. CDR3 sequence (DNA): TGTGCCAGCAGCCGGGACAGATCCTACGAGCAGTACTTC. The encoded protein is CASSRDRSYEQYF.